The rows below give T cell receptor beta chains drawn from one sample of a study of blood T cell repertoires in COVID-19. Sequencing used immunoSEQ multiplex PCR; TCRdb keeps in-frame clones, though not all of them. The sample contains about 290,000 clones, 89% of which appear only once. Sequenced: PBMCs or T cells enriched from blood (not recorded which). The receptors derive from a woman aged 35 to 49 who had recovered from COVID-19. Each CDR3 is given with its conserved first and last residue. A D gene is named only where the DNA matches it firmly. The size of a clone is reported for some rows only, either as once, few or many, or as a class for expanded clones.

abundance | j_gene | v_gene | d_gene | CDR3aa | CDR3nt
NA | TRBJ1-5 | TRBV15 | TRBD1 | CATSTLDRVRQPQHF | TGTGCCACCAGCACTTTGGACAGGGTGCGTCAGCCCCAGCATTTT
few | TRBJ2-1 | TRBV7-3 | TRBD2 | CASASSGGNEQFF | TGTGCCAGCGCCTCTAGCGGAGGCAATGAGCAGTTCTTC
NA | TRBJ1-4 | TRBV9 | NA | CASSASPTNEKLFF | TGTGCCAGCAGCGCCTCTCCAACTAATGAAAAACTGTTTTTT
NA | TRBJ2-6 | TRBV5-1 | NA | CASSSDRSSGANVLTF | TGCGCCAGCAGCTCTGACAGATCCAGTGGGGCCAACGTCCTGACTTTC
NA | TRBJ2-2 | TRBV5-6 | TRBD1 | CASSSTGGASGELFF | TGTGCCAGCAGCTCGACAGGGGGCGCATCCGGGGAGCTGTTTTTT
NA | TRBJ2-4 | TRBV10-3 | NA | CAISEAQGGLNIQYF | TGTGCCATCAGTGAGGCGCAGGGGGGCCTGAACATTCAGTACTTC
NA | TRBJ1-6 | TRBV6-1 | TRBD1 | CASSATLGQGSSSYNSPLHF | TGTGCCAGCAGTGCAACGTTAGGACAGGGATCAAGCTCCTATAATTCACCCCTCCACTTT
NA | TRBJ2-4 | TRBV5-6 | NA | CASSLRGAKNIQYF | TGTGCCAGCAGCTTGAGGGGGGCCAAAAACATTCAGTACTTC
once | TRBJ1-1 | TRBV6-2/TRBV6-3 | TRBD1 | CASSFQGVAEAFF | TGTGCCAGCAGTTTTCAGGGGGTCGCTGAAGCTTTCTTT
NA | TRBJ1-5 | TRBV27 | TRBD1 | CASSSGQGGSNQPQHF | TGTGCCAGCAGTTCGGGACAGGGTGGGAGCAATCAGCCCCAGCATTTT
NA | TRBJ1-1 | TRBV5-1 | NA | CASSLEAGNTEAFF | TGCGCCAGCAGCTTGGAAGCAGGGAACACTGAAGCTTTCTTT
NA | TRBJ1-5 | TRBV30 | NA | CAWGTKPYQPQHF | TGTGCCTGGGGGACAAAACCCTATCAGCCCCAGCATTTT
NA | TRBJ1-5 | TRBV27 | TRBD1 | CASNPGQGWNQPQHF | TGTGCCAGCAATCCGGGACAGGGATGGAATCAGCCCCAGCATTTT
NA | TRBJ2-7 | TRBV28 | NA | CASSPHGETYEQYF | TGTGCCAGCAGCCCCCACGGGGAGACCTACGAGCAGTACTTC
NA | TRBJ1-4 | TRBV19 | NA | CASSTQTGNEKLFF | TGTGCCAGTAGTACCCAAACCGGTAATGAAAAACTGTTTTTT
NA | TRBJ1-4 | TRBV7-8 | NA | CASSEPAGEKLFF | TGTGCCAGCAGTGAGCCAGCGGGGGAAAAACTGTTTTTT
NA | TRBJ2-1 | TRBV7-9 | NA | CASTLGAYSVLRRNNEQFF | TGTGCCAGCACCCTTGGGGCCTACTCGGTCCTCAGAAGGAACAATGAGCAGTTCTTC
NA | TRBJ2-1 | TRBV19 | TRBD2 | CASSRGLLAGGFRPYNEQFF | TGTGCCAGTAGTAGGGGGTTACTAGCGGGAGGATTTCGTCCCTACAATGAGCAGTTCTTC
NA | TRBJ1-4 | TRBV2 | NA | CASSRMGGVLFF | TGTGCCAGCAGTCGCATGGGGGGGGTGCTGTTTTTT
NA | TRBJ2-1 | TRBV3-1/TRBV3-2 | NA | CASSQGQTRGVNEQFF | TGTGCCAGCAGCCAAGGACAGACGAGAGGCGTCAATGAGCAGTTCTTC
NA | TRBJ1-1 | TRBV10-3 | NA | CAISELGGTEAFF | TGTGCCATCAGTGAGTTGGGGGGCACTGAAGCTTTCTTT
NA | TRBJ2-1 | TRBV6-4 | NA | CASSETAYNEQFF | TGTGCCAGCAGTGAGACAGCCTACAATGAGCAGTTCTTC
NA | TRBJ1-6 | TRBV3-1/TRBV3-2 | NA | CASSQRHSPLHF | TGTGCCAGCAGCCAGCGCCATTCACCCCTCCACTTT
NA | TRBJ2-3 | TRBV19 | NA | CASSREFGTDTQYF | TGTGCCAGTAGTCGGGAGTTTGGCACAGATACGCAGTATTTT
once | TRBJ1-1 | TRBV5-6 | TRBD1 | CASSLVQGAIEAFF | TGTGCCAGCAGCTTGGTGCAGGGGGCGATTGAAGCTTTCTTT
NA | TRBJ1-1 | TRBV28 | NA | CASRGGGFAFF | TGTGCCAGCAGGGGAGGGGGGTTTGCTTTCTTT
NA | TRBJ2-6 | TRBV5-4 | NA | CATPAGSLNGANVLTF | TGTGCCACCCCTGCCGGGAGTCTAAATGGGGCCAACGTCCTGACTTTC
NA | TRBJ2-3 | TRBV12-5 | TRBD2 | CASGPRTSGETSTDTQYF | TGTGCTAGTGGTCCGCGGACTAGCGGAGAAACTAGCACAGATACGCAGTATTTT
NA | TRBJ2-7 | TRBV6-5 | TRBD2 | CASTITSGGSYEQYF | TGTGCCAGCACGATTACTAGCGGAGGCTCGTACGAGCAGTACTTC
NA | TRBJ1-1 | TRBV12-1 | NA | CASTPPQLMNTEAFF | TGTGCCAGCACCCCTCCACAGCTCATGAACACTGAAGCTTTCTTT